Sequencing of this T cell receptor beta chain was carried out in a study of T-cell memory formation after mild COVID-19. With 6 bases removed from V and 12 bases from J, the gap between germline ends came to 18 bases. Germline V gene sequence: CDR1 SQVTM, CDR2 ANQGSEA. The CDR3 is 12 residues long. TCRdb analysed the 5' RACE reads with MiXCR anew, one entry per CDR3 protein. The sample lists approximately 65,000 distinct CDR3 sequences, 16% seen once, with roughly 30% in the top ten. The TCR sequence derives from an adult woman who had mild COVID-19 (a few samples of this study predate the infection). Cell type and time point are not known. Sequenced input: PBMCs or a T cell subset sorted from them (not recorded which). The chain has TRBV29-1 and TRBJ1-5; unclear D gene. The CDR3 bases are TGCAGCGTGGAGTTGACCGTGGGTGTCCAGCATTTT. Translating gives CSVELTVGVQHF.